This is a list of T cell receptor beta chains from one sample in a study of shared clonotypes between healthy human individuals. TCRdb keeps only in-frame clones here, not all; method: immunoSEQ multiplex PCR. The data contain around 700,000 clones, about three quarters of them singletons. Specimen: memory CD4+ T cells sorted from blood. The receptors come from a woman in her twenties or thirties in good health. CDR3s include the opening cysteine and the closing phenylalanine or tryptophan. Each record gives: V gene, J gene, D gene, clone size, CDR3 DNA, CDR3 protein. The D gene is left open where the match is weak. Not every row has a clone size; where given, it reads once, few, many or a size class.

V gene: TRBV28; J gene: TRBJ1-5; D gene: NA; clone size: NA; CDR3 DNA: TGTGCCAGCAGTTTTGGGTCGGGGCATCAGCCCCAGCATTTT; CDR3 protein: CASSFGSGHQPQHF
V gene: TRBV29-1; J gene: TRBJ2-5; D gene: TRBD1; clone size: NA; CDR3 DNA: TGCAGTGTGACCGGGACAGGGGCTGAGACCCAGTACTTC; CDR3 protein: CSVTGTGAETQYF
V gene: TRBV19; J gene: TRBJ2-3; D gene: NA; clone size: NA; CDR3 DNA: TGTGCCAGTAGTATCGCCAGGGCGAAAACAGATACGCAGTATTTT; CDR3 protein: CASSIARAKTDTQYF
V gene: TRBV4-1; J gene: TRBJ2-7; D gene: TRBD2; clone size: NA; CDR3 DNA: TGCGCCAGCATACACCTTTTCCCGGGACTAGCGGTCCACGAGCAGTACTTC; CDR3 protein: CASIHLFPGLAVHEQYF
V gene: TRBV29-1; J gene: TRBJ1-1; D gene: NA; clone size: once; CDR3 DNA: TGCAGCGGACTTGCCGGCTTGAACACTGAAGCTTTCTTT; CDR3 protein: CSGLAGLNTEAFF
V gene: TRBV30; J gene: TRBJ2-3; D gene: NA; clone size: NA; CDR3 DNA: TGTGCCTCCCGGAGGTCTCCGGGCGATACGCAGTATTTT; CDR3 protein: CASRRSPGDTQYF
V gene: TRBV5-1; J gene: TRBJ2-2; D gene: NA; clone size: NA; CDR3 DNA: TGCGCCAGCAGCTTGATCGCCCAGGGGAGCGGGGAGCTGTTTTTT; CDR3 protein: CASSLIAQGSGELFF
V gene: TRBV25-1; J gene: TRBJ2-2; D gene: TRBD1; clone size: many; CDR3 DNA: TGTGCCAGCAGCCCAATGGGACAGTCGACCGGGGAGCTGTTTTTT; CDR3 protein: CASSPMGQSTGELFF
V gene: TRBV29-1; J gene: TRBJ1-2; D gene: NA; clone size: NA; CDR3 DNA: TGCAGCGCCCTGGACCCTTGGGACGGCTACACCTTC; CDR3 protein: CSALDPWDGYTF
V gene: TRBV6-1; J gene: TRBJ1-1; D gene: NA; clone size: NA; CDR3 DNA: TGTGCCAGCAGTGAAGGACGACAGACTAGCACTGAAGCTTTCTTT; CDR3 protein: CASSEGRQTSTEAFF
V gene: TRBV4-1; J gene: TRBJ2-7; D gene: NA; clone size: NA; CDR3 DNA: TGCGCCAGCAGCCAAACCCGCGACGAGCAGTACTTC; CDR3 protein: CASSQTRDEQYF
V gene: TRBV9; J gene: TRBJ1-2; D gene: NA; clone size: NA; CDR3 DNA: TGTGCCAGCAGCGCCGATCCGACAGTCTCTAACTATGGCTACACCTTC; CDR3 protein: CASSADPTVSNYGYTF
V gene: TRBV29-1; J gene: TRBJ1-3; D gene: NA; clone size: NA; CDR3 DNA: TGCAGCGTGAGCGGGATTTCGTTTGGAAACACCATATATTTT; CDR3 protein: CSVSGISFGNTIYF
V gene: TRBV7-6; J gene: TRBJ1-4; D gene: NA; clone size: NA; CDR3 DNA: TGTGCCAGCAGCTTGCTTAAGGGTACTAATGAAAAACTGTTTTTT; CDR3 protein: CASSLLKGTNEKLFF
V gene: TRBV10-3; J gene: TRBJ2-7; D gene: NA; clone size: NA; CDR3 DNA: TGTGCCATCACAGGTACCGCGTCCTACGAGCAGTACTTC; CDR3 protein: CAITGTASYEQYF
V gene: TRBV30; J gene: TRBJ2-7; D gene: TRBD2; clone size: NA; CDR3 DNA: TGTGCCTGGCCGGGACTAGCGGGAGAGCCCTACGAGCAGTACTTC; CDR3 protein: CAWPGLAGEPYEQYF
V gene: TRBV10-3; J gene: TRBJ2-3; D gene: TRBD1; clone size: NA; CDR3 DNA: TGTGCCGCAGGGACAGAGCTCACAGATACGCAGTATTTT; CDR3 protein: CAAGTELTDTQYF
V gene: TRBV7-9; J gene: TRBJ1-4; D gene: NA; clone size: NA; CDR3 DNA: TGTGCCAGCAGCAGGTCCCCGGGGGAAAAACTGTTTTTT; CDR3 protein: CASSRSPGEKLFF
V gene: TRBV27; J gene: TRBJ2-1; D gene: TRBD2; clone size: NA; CDR3 DNA: TGTGCCAGCAGTACCGGGGGGTTCCTCCATGAGCAGTTCTTC; CDR3 protein: CASSTGGFLHEQFF
V gene: TRBV30; J gene: TRBJ2-7; D gene: NA; clone size: few; CDR3 DNA: TGTGCCTGGAGTCGGGGGAGCGGACTCTCCTACGAGCAGTACTTC; CDR3 protein: CAWSRGSGLSYEQYF
V gene: TRBV5-8; J gene: TRBJ2-7; D gene: TRBD2; clone size: few; CDR3 DNA: TGTGCCAGCAGCACACTTACTAGCGGGGAGCAGTACTTC; CDR3 protein: CASSTLTSGEQYF
V gene: TRBV19; J gene: TRBJ2-7; D gene: TRBD2; clone size: NA; CDR3 DNA: TGTGCCAGTAGTATAGCCGGCCCTAGCGGGGGCGAGCAGTACTTC; CDR3 protein: CASSIAGPSGGEQYF
V gene: TRBV29-1; J gene: TRBJ1-1; D gene: NA; clone size: few; CDR3 DNA: TGCAGCGTTGGACTCTCCAGCGCTGAAGCTTTCTTT; CDR3 protein: CSVGLSSAEAFF
V gene: TRBV9; J gene: TRBJ1-1; D gene: TRBD1; clone size: NA; CDR3 DNA: TGTGCCAGCAGCGGTGGACAGGGAGCAACTGAAGCTTTCTTT; CDR3 protein: CASSGGQGATEAFF
V gene: TRBV19; J gene: TRBJ1-1; D gene: NA; clone size: NA; CDR3 DNA: TGTGCCAGTAGTATGGGCAGGGAGCCCACTGAAGCTTTCTTT; CDR3 protein: CASSMGREPTEAFF
V gene: TRBV2; J gene: TRBJ1-2; D gene: NA; clone size: NA; CDR3 DNA: TGTGCCAGCATAAGCAACAACCTCGACTATGGCTACACCTTC; CDR3 protein: CASISNNLDYGYTF
V gene: TRBV28; J gene: TRBJ1-4; D gene: NA; clone size: NA; CDR3 DNA: TGTGCCAGTGCAGGGGCGACTAATGAAAAACTGTTTTTT; CDR3 protein: CASAGATNEKLFF
V gene: TRBV10-2; J gene: TRBJ2-7; D gene: TRBD2; clone size: NA; CDR3 DNA: TGCGCCAGCAGTTCCCTTGCGGGGGCCTACGAGCAGTACTTC; CDR3 protein: CASSSLAGAYEQYF
V gene: TRBV27; J gene: TRBJ1-5; D gene: TRBD1; clone size: few; CDR3 DNA: TGTGCCAGCACCCGGACAGGAACTAGCAATCAGCCCCAGCATTTT; CDR3 protein: CASTRTGTSNQPQHF
V gene: TRBV10-2; J gene: TRBJ2-6; D gene: NA; clone size: NA; CDR3 DNA: TGCGCCAGCAGAAGACTAGGCTCTGGGGCCAACGTCCTGACTTTC; CDR3 protein: CASRRLGSGANVLTF
V gene: TRBV19; J gene: TRBJ2-6; D gene: NA; clone size: NA; CDR3 DNA: TGTGCCAGTAGTAGAGAGACGTCCGGGGCCAACGTCCTGACTTTC; CDR3 protein: CASSRETSGANVLTF
V gene: TRBV11-1; J gene: TRBJ2-5; D gene: NA; clone size: NA; CDR3 DNA: TGTGCCAGCAGCTTAGCGCACGGGGGGCGAGAGACCCAGTACTTC; CDR3 protein: CASSLAHGGRETQYF
V gene: TRBV7-2; J gene: TRBJ2-5; D gene: NA; clone size: NA; CDR3 DNA: TGTGCCAGCAGTGAGACTCGGGTCGGGACCCAGTACTTC; CDR3 protein: CASSETRVGTQYF
V gene: TRBV2; J gene: TRBJ2-7; D gene: TRBD2; clone size: NA; CDR3 DNA: TGTGCCAGCTGCCTAGCGGGAGGGAACTCCTACGAGCAGTACTTC; CDR3 protein: CASCLAGGNSYEQYF
V gene: TRBV7-9; J gene: TRBJ2-1; D gene: NA; clone size: once; CDR3 DNA: TGTGCCAGCAGCCCGAGGGGATACTCCTACAATGAGCAGTTCTTC; CDR3 protein: CASSPRGYSYNEQFF
V gene: TRBV7-6; J gene: TRBJ1-1; D gene: NA; clone size: NA; CDR3 DNA: TGTGCCAGCACAAGGATGTCGGGCGACACTGAAGCTTTCTTT; CDR3 protein: CASTRMSGDTEAFF
V gene: TRBV15; J gene: TRBJ2-7; D gene: TRBD1; clone size: NA; CDR3 DNA: TGTGCCACCAGCAGGACAGGGGGACTCTACGAGCAGTACTTC; CDR3 protein: CATSRTGGLYEQYF
V gene: TRBV5-1; J gene: TRBJ1-3; D gene: NA; clone size: many; CDR3 DNA: TGCGCCAGCAGCCCCGGCCACTCTGGAAACACCATATATTTT; CDR3 protein: CASSPGHSGNTIYF
V gene: TRBV4-1; J gene: TRBJ1-1; D gene: NA; clone size: NA; CDR3 DNA: TGCGCCAGCAGCCAAGATTATGGGTCGCTGGTGTCTGAAGCTTTCTTT; CDR3 protein: CASSQDYGSLVSEAFF
V gene: TRBV19; J gene: TRBJ2-2; D gene: NA; clone size: NA; CDR3 DNA: TGTGCCAGTAGTATAACAGGGAACACCGGGGAGCTGTTTTTT; CDR3 protein: CASSITGNTGELFF
V gene: TRBV6-6; J gene: TRBJ1-1; D gene: NA; clone size: NA; CDR3 DNA: TGTGCCAGCAGTTACTCGAACTCGGCTTTCTTT; CDR3 protein: CASSYSNSAFF